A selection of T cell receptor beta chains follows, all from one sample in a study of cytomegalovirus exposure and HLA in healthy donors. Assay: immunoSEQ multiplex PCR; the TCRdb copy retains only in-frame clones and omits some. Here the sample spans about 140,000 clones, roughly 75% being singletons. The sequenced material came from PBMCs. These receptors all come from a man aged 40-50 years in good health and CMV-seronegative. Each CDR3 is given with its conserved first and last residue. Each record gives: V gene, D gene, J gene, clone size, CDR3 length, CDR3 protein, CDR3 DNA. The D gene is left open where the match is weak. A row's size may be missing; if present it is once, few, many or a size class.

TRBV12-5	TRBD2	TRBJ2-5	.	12	CASGLGGGTQYF	TGTGCTAGTGGTCTCGGGGGGGGGACCCAGTACTTC
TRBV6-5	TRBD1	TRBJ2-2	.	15	CASSYDRANTGELFF	TGTGCCAGCAGTTACGACAGGGCGAACACCGGGGAGCTGTTTTTT
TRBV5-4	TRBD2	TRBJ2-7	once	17	CASSPTTGIAGGDEQYF	TGTGCCAGCAGCCCCACCACTGGGATAGCGGGCGGTGACGAGCAGTACTTC
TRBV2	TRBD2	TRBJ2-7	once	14	CASATSASSYEQYF	TGTGCCAGCGCGACTAGCGCGAGCTCCTACGAGCAGTACTTC
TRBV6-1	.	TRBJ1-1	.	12	CASRVVQAEAFF	TGTGCCAGCAGGGTGGTACAGGCTGAAGCTTTCTTT
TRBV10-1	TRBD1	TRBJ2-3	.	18	CASSEWDRAKTSTDTQYF	TGCGCCAGCAGTGAGTGGGACAGGGCTAAGACTAGCACAGATACGCAGTATTTT
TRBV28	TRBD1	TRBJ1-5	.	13	CASKTGRNQPQHF	TGTGCCAGCAAGACAGGGCGCAATCAGCCCCAGCATTTT
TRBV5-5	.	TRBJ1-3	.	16	CASSLVGGGSGNTIYF	TGTGCCAGCAGCTTGGTGGGGGGAGGTTCTGGAAACACCATATATTTT
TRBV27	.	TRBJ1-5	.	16	CASSLSGSRGDQPQHF	TGTGCCAGCAGTTTATCGGGAAGTCGGGGTGATCAGCCCCAGCATTTT
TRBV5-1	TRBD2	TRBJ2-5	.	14	CASSLNQRGAHQYF	TGCGCCAGCAGCTTGAATCAGCGGGGGGCCCATCAGTACTTC
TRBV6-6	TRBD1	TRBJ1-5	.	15	CASSFPGQGAQPQHF	TGTGCCAGCAGTTTCCCGGGACAGGGGGCCCAGCCCCAGCATTTT
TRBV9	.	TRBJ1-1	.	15	CASSVQGQMNTEAFF	TGTGCCAGCAGCGTACAGGGTCAAATGAACACTGAAGCTTTCTTT
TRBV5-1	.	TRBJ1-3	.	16	CASSSGGELSGNTIYF	TGCGCCAGCAGCTCCGGCGGGGAACTCTCTGGAAACACCATATATTTT
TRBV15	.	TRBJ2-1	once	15	CATSREDGGYNEQFF	TGTGCCACCAGCAGAGAGGATGGGGGGTACAATGAGCAGTTCTTC
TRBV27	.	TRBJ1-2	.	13	CASSPVAYYGYTF	TGTGCCAGCAGTCCCGTCGCGTACTATGGCTACACCTTC
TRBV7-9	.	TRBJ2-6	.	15	CASSLDGSGANVLTF	TGTGCCAGCAGCTTAGACGGGTCTGGGGCCAACGTCCTGACTTTC
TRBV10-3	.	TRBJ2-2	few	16	CAISSGGASGTGELFF	TGTGCCATCAGTAGTGGGGGGGCTAGTGGCACCGGGGAGCTGTTTTTT
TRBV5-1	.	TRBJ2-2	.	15	CASSASTQDYGELFF	TGCGCCAGCAGCGCTTCCACGCAGGACTACGGGGAGCTGTTTTTT
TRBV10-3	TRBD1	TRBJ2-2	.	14	CAISPGQGDGELFF	TGTGCCATCAGTCCGGGACAGGGGGACGGGGAGCTGTTTTTT
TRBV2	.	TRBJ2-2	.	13	CASSETGTGELFF	TGTGCCAGCAGTGAAACGGGTACCGGGGAGCTGTTTTTT
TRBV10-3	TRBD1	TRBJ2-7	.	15	CATADRDQTSYEQYF	TGTGCCACCGCGGACAGGGACCAAACGTCCTACGAGCAGTACTTC
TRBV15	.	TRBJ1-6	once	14	CATSRTTRYSPLHF	TGTGCCACCAGCAGGACAACTCGGTATTCACCCCTCCACTTT